This TCR beta chain was sequenced in a study of OX40 agonist ivuxolimab in advanced cancers. CDR3 length equals 15 residues. Germline assignment: CDR1 SEHNR and CDR2 FQNEAQ (reference sequence). V lost 5 bases, J lost 5 bases, and 7 bases stayed unmatched. This clone has just one count. Its target is not known. TCRdb keeps only in-frame clones here, not all; method: immunoSEQ multiplex PCR. The table shows some 130,000 clones, with 85% to 90% occurring only once. Overall study results and limits: Clonal expansion by week 6 occurred in CD4+ and CD8+ blood T cells (at 0.1 to 3.0 mg/kg). Expanded peripheral T-cell antigen specificity went undetermined. Average numbers of expanded clones were greater in CD8+ T cells than in CD4+.

Researchers took blood at baseline, on cycle 4 day 1, and on cycle 7 day 1. Sequencing was performed on CD4+ or CD8+ T cells sorted from blood, taken in a trial of the OX40 agonist ivuxolimab. The V and J genes are TRBV7-9 and TRBJ1-1; 11 bases are shared with TRBD1. This TCR was sampled from an adult with an advanced solid tumor such as melanoma, head and neck, liver or kidney cancer. The CDR3 spells CASSPWTGGRTEAFF. As DNA, the CDR3 is TGTGCCAGCAGCCCCTGGACAGGGGGCAGAACTGAAGCTTTCTTT.